This is a list of T cell receptor beta chains from one sample in a study of blood T cell repertoires in COVID-19. Clones were sequenced by immunoSEQ multiplex PCR, and TCRdb holds only the in-frame ones, with some missing. The table shows 11,000 to 15,000 clones, with 80% to 85% occurring only once. The specimen sequenced was peripheral blood. The receptors originated from a man between 50 and 59 years old with active COVID-19. The CDR3 runs from the conserved cysteine through the conserved F or W. Fields, in order: D gene, clone size, J gene, V gene, CDR3 protein, CDR3 DNA. The D gene is left open where the match is weak. Expanded clones get a size class; other rows say once, few or many, or leave the size out.

d_gene: -
abundance: -
j_gene: TRBJ1-5
v_gene: TRBV5-8
CDR3aa: CATGDQPQHF
CDR3nt: TGTGCCACCGGAGATCAGCCCCAGCATTTT

d_gene: -
abundance: once
j_gene: TRBJ1-5
v_gene: TRBV15
CDR3aa: CATEDNQGIQPQHF
CDR3nt: TGTGCCACCGAAGATAATCAGGGGATCCAGCCCCAGCATTTT

d_gene: -
abundance: -
j_gene: TRBJ1-4
v_gene: TRBV4-2
CDR3aa: CASSQEGVEKLFF
CDR3nt: TGTGCCAGCAGCCAAGAAGGGGTTGAAAAACTGTTTTTT

d_gene: TRBD1
abundance: -
j_gene: TRBJ2-3
v_gene: TRBV7-9
CDR3aa: CASRGTASADTQYF
CDR3nt: TGTGCCAGCAGGGGGACAGCCAGCGCAGATACGCAGTATTTT

d_gene: TRBD2
abundance: -
j_gene: TRBJ2-5
v_gene: TRBV28
CDR3aa: CASSGREEETQYF
CDR3nt: TGTGCCAGCTCCGGGCGGGAGGAGGAGACCCAGTACTTC

d_gene: -
abundance: -
j_gene: TRBJ2-7
v_gene: TRBV2
CDR3aa: CASSDSSDRSVEQYF
CDR3nt: TGTGCCAGCAGTGACAGTAGCGACAGGTCTGTTGAGCAGTACTTC

d_gene: TRBD1
abundance: -
j_gene: TRBJ2-4
v_gene: TRBV7-8
CDR3aa: CASSSNDRGLAKNIQYF
CDR3nt: TGTGCCAGCAGCTCAAACGACAGGGGACTAGCCAAAAACATTCAGTACTTC

d_gene: TRBD1
abundance: -
j_gene: TRBJ2-7
v_gene: TRBV19
CDR3aa: CASSSGQGAYVSYEQYF
CDR3nt: TGTGCCAGTAGTAGCGGACAGGGGGCTTACGTCTCCTACGAGCAGTACTTC

d_gene: TRBD2
abundance: -
j_gene: TRBJ2-3
v_gene: TRBV7-6
CDR3aa: CASSLRAGRTDTQYF
CDR3nt: TGTGCCAGCAGCTTAAGAGCGGGACGCACAGATACGCAGTATTTT

d_gene: TRBD2
abundance: -
j_gene: TRBJ2-3
v_gene: TRBV9
CDR3aa: CASSVVGLAGDTDTQYF
CDR3nt: TGTGCCAGCAGCGTAGTAGGTCTAGCGGGGGACACAGATACGCAGTATTTT

d_gene: -
abundance: -
j_gene: TRBJ2-1
v_gene: TRBV9
CDR3aa: CASSVALGAYEQFF
CDR3nt: TGTGCCAGCAGCGTAGCTTTAGGAGCGTATGAGCAGTTCTTC

d_gene: -
abundance: -
j_gene: TRBJ2-7
v_gene: TRBV19
CDR3aa: CASSFRPQGRAEQYF
CDR3nt: TGTGCCAGTAGTTTCCGGCCTCAGGGAAGGGCCGAGCAGTACTTC

d_gene: -
abundance: -
j_gene: TRBJ1-2
v_gene: TRBV28
CDR3aa: CASSFTPSGADGYTF
CDR3nt: TGTGCCAGCAGTTTTACCCCGTCAGGGGCCGATGGCTACACCTTC

d_gene: -
abundance: once
j_gene: TRBJ2-4
v_gene: TRBV7-2
CDR3aa: CASSLVSGAKNIQYF
CDR3nt: TGTGCCAGCAGCTTAGTATCGGGGGCCAAAAACATTCAGTACTTC

d_gene: TRBD1
abundance: medium-sized
j_gene: TRBJ2-7
v_gene: TRBV7-9
CDR3aa: CASTAGTGVGEQYF
CDR3nt: TGTGCCAGCACCGCCGGGACAGGGGTGGGGGAGCAGTACTTC

d_gene: TRBD2
abundance: -
j_gene: TRBJ2-5
v_gene: TRBV7-6
CDR3aa: CASSLWAGGQSQYF
CDR3nt: TGTGCCAGCAGCTTATGGGCGGGGGGTCAGTCCCAGTACTTC

d_gene: -
abundance: -
j_gene: TRBJ2-7
v_gene: TRBV30
CDR3aa: CAWSAGSTYEQYF
CDR3nt: TGTGCCTGGAGTGCGGGGTCTACCTACGAGCAGTACTTC

d_gene: -
abundance: few
j_gene: TRBJ2-7
v_gene: TRBV10-1
CDR3aa: CASSDGGTRNEQYF
CDR3nt: TGCGCCAGCAGTGATGGCGGAACGAGAAACGAGCAGTACTTC

d_gene: TRBD2
abundance: -
j_gene: TRBJ2-7
v_gene: TRBV7-8
CDR3aa: CASSLAGPGRNEQYF
CDR3nt: TGTGCCAGCAGTTTAGCGGGCCCGGGGAGAAACGAGCAGTACTTC

d_gene: TRBD1
abundance: -
j_gene: TRBJ1-1
v_gene: TRBV7-9
CDR3aa: CASSVRMLDRGYMNTEAFF
CDR3nt: TGTGCCAGCAGCGTGCGGATGCTGGACAGGGGGTACATGAACACTGAAGCTTTCTTT

d_gene: TRBD1
abundance: -
j_gene: TRBJ2-7
v_gene: TRBV7-3
CDR3aa: CASTWTGHHEQYF
CDR3nt: TGTGCCAGCACCTGGACAGGGCATCACGAGCAGTACTTC

d_gene: TRBD1
abundance: -
j_gene: TRBJ2-3
v_gene: TRBV7-9
CDR3aa: CASSTGQGADTQYF
CDR3nt: TGTGCCAGCAGCACCGGGCAGGGGGCAGATACGCAGTATTTT